Listed below are T cell receptor beta chains from one sample, sequenced in a study of regulatory T cells in long-lasting Graves disease. TCRdb ran MiXCR on the multiplex PCR reads and lists one entry per CDR3 protein. Of some 470,000 distinct CDR3 sequences in the sample, 20% to 25% were seen once. Sequenced here: peripheral blood mononuclear cells (PBMCs), sampled when the disease was refractory, from a patient treated with antithyroid drugs. These receptors were taken from a female donor with Graves disease. CDR3s include the opening cysteine and the closing phenylalanine or tryptophan. A D gene is named only where the DNA matches it firmly. Size tells how often a clone was seen (once, few, many) or the class of an expanded clone, and some rows leave it out.

CDR3aa: CASSATLAGDYEQYF
CDR3nt: TGTGCCAGCAGTGCGACTCTAGCGGGAGACTACGAGCAGTACTTC
abundance: NA
v_gene: TRBV25-1
j_gene: TRBJ2-7
d_gene: TRBD2

CDR3aa: CATSPNGAGTRGYTF
CDR3nt: TGTGCCACCAGTCCCAATGGGGCAGGGACCCGCGGCTACACCTTC
abundance: NA
v_gene: TRBV24-1
j_gene: TRBJ1-2
d_gene: NA

CDR3aa: CASSSSLGPQETQYF
CDR3nt: TGTGCCAGCAGCTCCTCCCTAGGGCCCCAAGAGACCCAGTACTTC
abundance: NA
v_gene: TRBV7-6
j_gene: TRBJ2-5
d_gene: NA

CDR3aa: CAWTDTGVNTEAFF
CDR3nt: TGTGCCTGGACCGACACGGGGGTGAACACTGAAGCTTTCTTT
abundance: NA
v_gene: TRBV30
j_gene: TRBJ1-1
d_gene: NA

CDR3aa: CASSFGTMMEQYF
CDR3nt: TGTGCCAGCAGTTTCGGGACCATGATGGAGCAGTACTTC
abundance: NA
v_gene: TRBV27
j_gene: TRBJ2-7
d_gene: NA

CDR3aa: CASSFGPAYSNQPQHF
CDR3nt: TGTGCCAGCAGTTTTGGTCCGGCCTATAGCAATCAGCCCCAGCATTTT
abundance: many
v_gene: TRBV28
j_gene: TRBJ1-5
d_gene: NA

CDR3aa: CASSTSHSVPTQYF
CDR3nt: TGTGCCAGCAGCACCTCCCACTCGGTTCCGACCCAGTACTTC
abundance: many
v_gene: TRBV16
j_gene: TRBJ2-5
d_gene: NA

CDR3aa: CASSYTLYTEAFF
CDR3nt: TGTGCCAGCAGTTATACACTCTACACTGAAGCTTTCTTT
abundance: few
v_gene: TRBV28
j_gene: TRBJ1-1
d_gene: NA

CDR3aa: CASRFRGTGANVLTF
CDR3nt: TGTGCCAGCAGGTTCAGGGGGACTGGGGCCAACGTCCTGACTTTC
abundance: NA
v_gene: TRBV6-1
j_gene: TRBJ2-6
d_gene: TRBD1

CDR3aa: CAWRQGSYGYTF
CDR3nt: TGTGCCTGGAGACAGGGGTCCTATGGCTACACCTTC
abundance: many
v_gene: TRBV30
j_gene: TRBJ1-2
d_gene: TRBD1

CDR3aa: CASGLGTKETQYF
CDR3nt: TGTGCTAGTGGTTTGGGCACAAAAGAGACCCAGTACTTC
abundance: many
v_gene: TRBV12-5
j_gene: TRBJ2-5
d_gene: NA

CDR3aa: CASSLVGTGGYNQPQHF
CDR3nt: TGTGCCAGCAGCTTAGTCGGGACAGGGGGTTACAATCAGCCCCAGCATTTT
abundance: NA
v_gene: TRBV7-2
j_gene: TRBJ1-5
d_gene: TRBD1

CDR3aa: CASSHTGFRGTGELSF
CDR3nt: TGTGCCAGCAGCCATACAGGGTTTCGGGGCACCGGGGAGCTGTCTTTT
abundance: few
v_gene: TRBV14
j_gene: TRBJ2-2
d_gene: NA

CDR3aa: CASSRALRDQPQHF
CDR3nt: TGTGCCAGCAGCCGGGCCCTCAGGGATCAGCCCCAGCATTTT
abundance: NA
v_gene: TRBV2
j_gene: TRBJ1-5
d_gene: NA

CDR3aa: CASSLDGSRANVLTF
CDR3nt: TGCGCCAGCAGCTTGGACGGCTCTAGGGCCAACGTCCTGACTTTC
abundance: NA
v_gene: TRBV5-1
j_gene: TRBJ2-6
d_gene: NA

CDR3aa: CASSQGRTGTEAFF
CDR3nt: TGTGCCAGCAGCCAAGGACGGACGGGAACTGAAGCTTTCTTT
abundance: NA
v_gene: TRBV4-2
j_gene: TRBJ1-1
d_gene: NA

CDR3aa: CASSQTGTVDYGYTF
CDR3nt: TGCGCCAGCAGCCAAACCGGGACAGTCGACTATGGCTACACCTTC
abundance: NA
v_gene: TRBV4-1
j_gene: TRBJ1-2
d_gene: TRBD1

CDR3aa: CASSLTVDSNQPQHF
CDR3nt: TGTGCCAGCAGCCTAACGGTGGATAGCAATCAGCCCCAGCATTTT
abundance: few
v_gene: TRBV12-3/TRBV12-4
j_gene: TRBJ1-5
d_gene: NA

CDR3aa: CASRMTPGLATDPSADEQFF
CDR3nt: TGTGCCAGTAGAATGACGCCGGGACTAGCGACCGATCCCTCGGCGGATGAGCAGTTCTTC
abundance: NA
v_gene: TRBV19
j_gene: TRBJ2-1
d_gene: TRBD2

CDR3aa: CSAWNTEAFF
CDR3nt: TGCAGTGCTTGGAACACTGAAGCTTTCTTT
abundance: few
v_gene: TRBV20-1
j_gene: TRBJ1-1
d_gene: NA

CDR3aa: CASRDSIAKNIQYF
CDR3nt: TGTGCCAGCAGGGACAGTATAGCCAAAAACATTCAGTACTTC
abundance: few
v_gene: TRBV12-3/TRBV12-4
j_gene: TRBJ2-4
d_gene: NA

CDR3aa: CASSYSPGGRETQYF
CDR3nt: TGTGCCAGCAGTTACTCGCCCGGGGGCCGAGAGACCCAGTACTTC
abundance: many
v_gene: TRBV6-5
j_gene: TRBJ2-5
d_gene: NA

CDR3aa: CASSPGAELNTEAFF
CDR3nt: TGTGCCAGCTCACCTGGCGCAGAGCTGAACACTGAAGCTTTCTTT
abundance: NA
v_gene: TRBV28
j_gene: TRBJ1-1
d_gene: NA

CDR3aa: CASTTGTVTYEQYF
CDR3nt: TGTGCCAGCACCACCGGGACAGTTACCTACGAGCAGTACTTC
abundance: many
v_gene: TRBV28
j_gene: TRBJ2-7
d_gene: TRBD1

CDR3aa: CSARPQSSGNTIYF
CDR3nt: TGCAGTGCTAGACCGCAGAGCTCTGGAAACACCATATATTTT
abundance: few
v_gene: TRBV20-1
j_gene: TRBJ1-3
d_gene: NA

CDR3aa: CASSLGGSGYQETQYF
CDR3nt: TGTGCCAGCAGTTTAGGAGGGTCGGGGTACCAAGAGACCCAGTACTTC
abundance: many
v_gene: TRBV28
j_gene: TRBJ2-5
d_gene: NA

CDR3aa: CASREPGHHPGAFF
CDR3nt: TGTGCCAGCAGAGAACCGGGACACCATCCGGGAGCTTTCTTT
abundance: many
v_gene: TRBV2
j_gene: TRBJ1-1
d_gene: NA